Shown below are 27 T cell receptor beta chains from a single sample sequenced in a study of regulatory T cells in long-lasting Graves disease (dated by TCRdb to the early 2020s). What this sample's time point label stands for: newly diagnosed GD, antithyroid drugs for less than 3 months. For both TCR sequencing and RNA sequencing, RNA was extracted from PBMCs in TRIzol. Receptor libraries were prepared by multiplex PCR. TCRdb names Illumina HiSeq 4000 as the instrument used. TCR beta libraries were built with iRepertoire HTBI primers and Arm-PCR amplification of CDR3 regions. The raw public data were reprocessed by TCRdb itself: fastp quality trimming at Q25, MiXCR clonotype calling, in-frame beta chains only. CDR3 protein sequences are deduplicated, and each keeps its most common genes and DNA. The sample includes approximately 270,000 distinct CDR3 sequences, with 15% to 20% observed a single time. Less than 15% of the sample lies in the top ten.

Separately, the same data were catalogued under a study of T cells in Graves' hyperthyroidism and ophthalmopathy.

Material: peripheral blood mononuclear cells (PBMCs), obtained at new diagnosis, from a patient treated with antithyroid drugs. Source of these receptors: a woman between 25 and 40 years old with Graves disease. Donor details come from another sample of the same person, matched by shared clones.

The sample holds many counts of this clonotype. V usage is TRBV18 and J usage is TRBJ1-3; D unclear. V was shortened by 3 bases and J by 0 bases, with 9 bases between the two germline ends. Germline CDR1 reads KGHSH; CDR2 reads LQKENI. The CDR3 has 15 amino acids. CDR3 DNA: TGTGCCAGCTCACCGCTAAAGAGCTCTGGAAACACCATATATTTT. As protein: CASSPLKSSGNTIYF. Filled out from reference TRBV18 and TRBJ1-3, the complete variable domain reads NAGVMQNPRHLVRRRGQEARLRCSPMKGHSHVYWYRQLPEEGLKFMVYLQKENIIDESGMPKERFSAEFPKEGPSILRIQQVVRGDSAAYFCASSPLKSSGNTIYFGEGSWLTVV.

This clonotype showed up many times. V gene TRBV10-3 combines with J gene TRBJ2-3, with D perhaps matching TRBD2 (6 bases). Germline V gene data show CDR1 as ENHRY and CDR2 as SYGVKD. The CDR3 has 14 amino acids. Trimming took off 9 bases at V and 1 base at J, with 14 bases between the two ends. CDR3 protein: CAIGLTDGTDTQYF. CDR3 DNA: TGTGCCATTGGACTAACCGATGGCACAGATACGCAGTATTTT.

This clonotype was counted many times. V gene TRBV11-1 combines with J gene TRBJ2-7, with 7 bases identical to TRBD1. V was clipped by 4 bases and J by 2 bases; unmatched bases: 5. The CDR3 is made up of 14 amino acids. The V gene's germline CDR1 is SGHAT and CDR2 FQDESV (reference sequence). CDR3: CASSWVTGAYEQYF. In DNA, the CDR3 is TGTGCCAGCAGCTGGGTAACAGGGGCCTACGAGCAGTACTTC.

In this sample, this clonotype turned up many times. The chain carries TRBV19 and TRBJ1-1, with D uncertain. Between the trimmed V and J ends, which lost 8 bases and 2 bases, there was a span of 9 bases. Germline CDR1 reads LNHDA; CDR2 reads SQIVND (reference sequence). This CDR3 has 12 amino acids. The CDR3, as DNA: TGTGCCAGTGGTCTGGTTAACACTGAAGCTTTCTTT. This encodes CASGLVNTEAFF.

This clonotype was picked up many times. The CDR3 sequence is CASSYTSRRPQHF. CDR3 in DNA: TGTGCCAGCAGTTACACCTCCCGACGGCCCCAGCATTTT. The V call is TRBV6-5, the J call TRBJ1-5; no reliable D call. CDR3 size: 13 residues. Per germline, CDR1 MNHEY and CDR2 SVGAGI. The ends were cut back, 2 bases at V and 9 bases at J, with 11 bases in the middle.

This chain joins TRBV5-1 and TRBJ2-3, with 9 bases identical to TRBD2. The V gene end was trimmed by 4 bases and the J gene end by 1 base; junction bases not matched to a gene: 4. This CDR3 is built from 15 residues. Germline V gene lookup returns CDR1 SGHRS and CDR2 YFSETQ. Here the CDR3 DNA reads TGCGCCAGCAGCGTACAGCGGGGGGGCACAGATACGCAGTATTTT. Protein sequence: CASSVQRGGTDTQYF.

Details on this clonotype: With a far larger clone one base away, a read error is the likely cause. The chain carries TRBV7-9 and TRBJ1-1, with 7 bases lining up with TRBD1. CDR1 SEHNR and CDR2 FQNEAQ come from the germline V gene (reference sequence). The CDR3 totals 14 residues. The J segment lost 1 base and the V segment lost 5 bases, leaving 4 bases of the junction unmatched. The CDR3 DNA reads as TGTGCCAGCAGCACTGGGACAGCGAACACTGAAGCTTTCTTT. It yields the protein CASSTGTANTEAFF.

This clonotype occurred many times. The rearrangement uses TRBV20-1 and TRBJ2-2; D tentatively fits TRBD1 or TRBD2 (6 bases each). The CDR3 is made up of 12 amino acids. V lost 7 bases, J lost 4 bases, and 10 bases lay in between. Germline lookup yields CDR1 DFQATT and CDR2 SNEGSKA (reference sequence). The DNA of the CDR3 is TGCAGTGGTCGGGGGCGCACCGGGGAGCTGTTTTTT. This translates into CSGRGRTGELFF.

The table lists this clonotype with many counts. This chain uses TRBV12-3 or TRBV12-4 with TRBJ1-6; a possible D gene is TRBD1 (6 bases). V was shortened by 5 bases and J by 5 bases, with 16 bases between the two germline ends. This CDR3 spans 16 amino acids. The CDR3, as DNA: TGTGCCAGCAGTGACAGGCTCCTAGTCAATAATTCACCCCTCCACTTT. Translated, it gives CASSDRLLVNNSPLHF.

The rearrangement links TRBV5-1 to TRBJ2-2, with 9 bases that match TRBD1. This CDR3 region has 14 residues. Trimming took 4 bases from V and 7 from J; bases not matched to a gene: 5. Germline V gene lookup returns CDR1 SGHRS and CDR2 YFSETQ. CDR3 sequence: CASSVQGAIGELFF. CDR3 nucleotide sequence: TGCGCCAGCAGCGTACAGGGGGCGATCGGGGAGCTGTTTTTT.

This clonotype was picked up many times. The chain has TRBV5-6 and TRBJ2-2; TRBD1 is a possible D gene (5 bases). V was cut by 0 bases and J by 8 bases, with 17 bases left in between. This CDR3 is built from 16 residues. Per germline, CDR1 SGHDT and CDR2 YYEEEE. CDR3 bases: TGTGCCAGCAGCTTGGAAGGGGTTCGCTTGTCTGGGGAGCTGTTTTTT. Amino acid sequence: CASSLEGVRLSGELFF.

This clonotype showed up many times. The V call is TRBV6-1, the J call TRBJ1-4; 7 bases line up with TRBD1. Losses at the gene ends were 5 bases for V and 8 bases for J; bases not matched to a gene: 5. Per germline, CDR1 MNHNS and CDR2 SASEGT. CDR3 length equals 13 residues. CDR3 bases: TGTGCCAGCAGTCCGGGCAGGGGGGAAAAACTGTTTTTT. Its protein is CASSPGRGEKLFF.

Concerning this clonotype: A far larger clone is off by one base, so a read error is likely. The chain is built from TRBV2 and TRBJ2-3, with 9 bases aligning to TRBD2. The J call is in doubt because the DNA end fits TRBJ2-1 better. This CDR3 contains 13 residues. The germline gives CDR1 SNHLY, CDR2 FYNNEI. CDR3 nucleotides: TGTGCCCGCGAGGGACTAGCTGTCGATGAGCAGTTCTTC. Protein sequence: CAREGLAVDEQFF.

Turning to this clonotype: One base separates it from a far larger clone, so it is likely a read error. Because the CDR3 is missing its conserved closing phenylalanine or tryptophan, this is likely a read error. The chain has TRBV7-2 and TRBJ1-6; D uncertain. The length of the CDR3 is 15 residues. Trimming took 5 bases from V and 7 from J, leaving 15 bases between them. CDR1 and CDR2 from the germline V gene are SGHTA and FQGNSA. In DNA form, the CDR3 reads TGTGCCAGCAGCACGTCCGCCGAAGGGAATTCACCCCTCCACTTA. As protein: CASSTSAEGNSPLHL.

This clonotype was counted ten times or more. The chain has TRBV6-1 and TRBJ1-4; D is unresolved. Trimming took off 2 bases at V and 4 bases at J, with 11 bases between the two ends. CDR1 and CDR2 from the germline V gene are MNHNS and SASEGT. This CDR3 has 15 residues. CDR3 nucleotides: TGTGCCAGCAGTGAAACCCTTCAGAGTAATGAAAAACTGTTTTTT. Its protein is CASSETLQSNEKLFF.

This clonotype was seen more than once but under ten times. The V and J genes are TRBV13 and TRBJ2-1, with TRBD2 matching 8 bases. V shed 0 bases and J 5 bases; nucleotides not matched to a gene: 3. Per germline, CDR1 PRHDT and CDR2 FYEKMQ (reference sequence). This CDR3 is built from 15 residues. In DNA form, the CDR3 reads TGTGCCAGCAGCTTAGGCGGGGGGGCAGACAATGAGCAGTTCTTC. It specifies CASSLGGGADNEQFF.

In its sample, this clonotype was seen many times. The V and J genes are TRBV2 and TRBJ1-3, with 7 bases matching TRBD1. Germline CDR1 is SNHLY and CDR2 is FYNNEI. CDR3 length equals 16 residues. V gave up 4 bases and J gave up 7 bases; unmatched junction bases: 13. CDR3 region: CASSGASTGLFNTIYF. The CDR3, as DNA: TGTGCCAGCAGTGGGGCGTCGACAGGGCTATTCAACACCATATATTTT.

For this clonotype: One base separates it from a far larger clone, so it is likely a read error. The chain uses TRBV6-2 or TRBV6-3 and TRBJ1-2, with D tentatively TRBD1 (6 bases). With 5 bases removed from V and 2 bases from J, the gap between germline ends came to 18 bases. From germline, CDR1 is MNHEY and CDR2 SVGEGT. The CDR3 spans 16 residues. Written as DNA, the CDR3 is TGTGCCAGCAGTACCTTCGGAAGGGGGTTAAACTATGGCTACACCTTC. Translated, it gives CASSTFGRGLNYGYTF.

This clonotype occurred many times. The rearrangement links TRBV3-1 to TRBJ2-5; no clear D gene. Per the germline V gene, CDR1 is LGHDT and CDR2 is YNNKEL (reference sequence). The V end lost 5 bases, the J end lost 3 bases, and 13 bases lay between the germline ends. This CDR3 contains 14 residues. CDR3 protein: CASSSLGFKETQYF. The CDR3 DNA follows: TGTGCCAGCAGCTCCCTCGGGTTTAAAGAGACCCAGTACTTC.

This clonotype was picked up a small number of times. The rearrangement joins TRBV29-1 to TRBJ1-4, with D possibly matching TRBD1 (5 bases). The germline CDR1 and CDR2 sequences are SQVTM and ANQGSEA. The CDR3 spans 12 residues. The V end lost 5 bases, the J end lost 3 bases, and 7 bases lay between the germline ends. The CDR3 loop reads CSVSGANEKLFF. The DNA of the CDR3 is TGCAGCGTTTCGGGGGCTAATGAAAAACTGTTTTTT.

This clonotype was counted at least ten times. The CDR3 is CASNRDLQETQYF. Written as DNA, the CDR3 is TGTGCCTCCAACCGGGACCTTCAAGAGACCCAGTACTTC. The V call is TRBV2, the J call TRBJ2-5; D possibly matches TRBD1 or TRBD2 (5 bases each). Germline V gives CDR1 SNHLY, CDR2 FYNNEI. The CDR3 contains 13 residues. The V end was cut by 11 bases, the J end by 2 bases, with 15 bases between. The full variable domain, in which reference TRBV2 and TRBJ2-5 provide the parts outside the CDR3, is EPEVTQTPSHQVTQMGQEVILRCVPISNHLYFYWYRQILGQKVEFLVSFYNNEISEKSEIFDDQFSVERPDGSNFTLKIRSTKLEDSAMYFCASNRDLQETQYFGPGTRLLVL.

This chain joins TRBV7-9 and TRBJ1-2; D call uncertain. The CDR3 totals 15 residues. Trimming took off 5 bases at V and 8 bases at J, with 21 bases between the two ends. CDR1 and CDR2 from the germline V gene are SEHNR and FQNEAQ (reference sequence). The CDR3 is CASSPSPPGREGYTF. The CDR3 DNA reads as TGTGCCAGCAGCCCCTCGCCCCCCGGGCGCGAAGGCTACACCTTC.

A word on this clonotype: An end of the junction differs from the germline gene, which may be a read error. This chain connects TRBV19 to TRBJ1-5; D may be TRBD1 (5 bases). Germline assignment: CDR1 LNHDA and CDR2 SQIVND (reference sequence). There are 18 residues in the CDR3. CDR3 nucleotide sequence: TGTGCCAGTGGTATAGATAGCGGGGCGATACAGGGCAATCAGCCCCAGCATTTT. Translated, it gives CASGIDSGAIQGNQPQHF.

This clonotype was recorded at least ten times. The chain is built from TRBV18 and TRBJ2-1, with TRBD1 identical over 9 bases. Germline V gives CDR1 KGHSH, CDR2 LQKENI. The CDR3 is 13 residues long. V lost 8 bases to trimming and J lost 6 bases; unmatched junction nucleotides: 5. For the CDR3, the DNA is TGTGCCAGCGGGACAGGGCTTTTCAATGAGCAGTTCTTC. It translates to CASGTGLFNEQFF.

This rearrangement joins TRBV19 to TRBJ1-2, with 7 bases fitting TRBD1. This CDR3 is built from 13 residues. The junction had 9 bases not matched to a gene; V was cut back by 7 bases and J by 7 bases. Germline V gives CDR1 LNHDA, CDR2 SQIVND (reference sequence). The CDR3 sequence is CASMREGARGYTF. CDR3 sequence (DNA): TGTGCCAGTATGCGGGAGGGGGCACGTGGCTACACCTTC.

The chain carries TRBV20-1 and TRBJ1-1, with D unresolved. Germline V gene data show CDR1 as DFQATT and CDR2 as SNEGSKA (reference sequence). This CDR3 region has 12 residues. Trimming took off 1 base at V and 5 bases at J, with 8 bases between the two ends. CDR3 nucleotides: TGCAGTGCTAGAGTGCGATTTACTGAAGCTTTCTTT. It codes for CSARVRFTEAFF.

In regard to this clonotype: With a far larger clone one base away, a read error is the likely cause. The chain has TRBV18 and TRBJ2-1, with a possible D match to TRBD1 (5 bases). Per the germline V gene, CDR1 is KGHSH and CDR2 is LQKENI. The CDR3 runs 13 residues. V lost 0 bases to trimming and J lost 13 bases, with 13 bases between them. The CDR3 sequence: CASSPPNTGAQFF. The CDR3 DNA reads as TGTGCCAGCTCACCACCCAACACTGGGGCCCAGTTCTTC.